This T cell receptor beta chain was observed in a study of blood T cell repertoires in COVID-19. Study overall: The United States, Italy and Spain supplied acute and convalescent COVID-19 samples. From T cells, B-cell-depleted T cells, or PBMCs came the material, which was cDNA or gDNA.

In the original analysis: Estimated nucleated cell counts came from reference gene primer amplification. Assay: immunoSEQ multiplex PCR; the TCRdb copy retains only in-frame clones and omits some. That table gives V, J and clone size, and the DNA gave D and trimming. Of 250,000 to 350,000 clones in the sample, about 88% were seen once. Worth noting for this clone: The identical CDR3 is also encoded by other nucleotide sequences in the sample.

Patients from Seattle were sampled longitudinally, starting during active infection. Sequencing was performed on peripheral blood. The sequence derives from a human donor with COVID-19, enrolled during active disease. The donor label of this sample is uncertain.

The CDR3 loop is CASSPGGNTEAFF. The CDR3 DNA follows: TGTGCCAGCTCACCGGGGGGAAACACTGAAGCTTTCTTT. J is TRBJ1-1 and V is TRBV18, with D perhaps matching TRBD1 (5 bases). V lost 3 bases and J 2 bases, leaving 7 bases between the germline ends. Per the germline V gene, CDR1 is KGHSH and CDR2 is LQKENI. There are 13 residues in the CDR3.